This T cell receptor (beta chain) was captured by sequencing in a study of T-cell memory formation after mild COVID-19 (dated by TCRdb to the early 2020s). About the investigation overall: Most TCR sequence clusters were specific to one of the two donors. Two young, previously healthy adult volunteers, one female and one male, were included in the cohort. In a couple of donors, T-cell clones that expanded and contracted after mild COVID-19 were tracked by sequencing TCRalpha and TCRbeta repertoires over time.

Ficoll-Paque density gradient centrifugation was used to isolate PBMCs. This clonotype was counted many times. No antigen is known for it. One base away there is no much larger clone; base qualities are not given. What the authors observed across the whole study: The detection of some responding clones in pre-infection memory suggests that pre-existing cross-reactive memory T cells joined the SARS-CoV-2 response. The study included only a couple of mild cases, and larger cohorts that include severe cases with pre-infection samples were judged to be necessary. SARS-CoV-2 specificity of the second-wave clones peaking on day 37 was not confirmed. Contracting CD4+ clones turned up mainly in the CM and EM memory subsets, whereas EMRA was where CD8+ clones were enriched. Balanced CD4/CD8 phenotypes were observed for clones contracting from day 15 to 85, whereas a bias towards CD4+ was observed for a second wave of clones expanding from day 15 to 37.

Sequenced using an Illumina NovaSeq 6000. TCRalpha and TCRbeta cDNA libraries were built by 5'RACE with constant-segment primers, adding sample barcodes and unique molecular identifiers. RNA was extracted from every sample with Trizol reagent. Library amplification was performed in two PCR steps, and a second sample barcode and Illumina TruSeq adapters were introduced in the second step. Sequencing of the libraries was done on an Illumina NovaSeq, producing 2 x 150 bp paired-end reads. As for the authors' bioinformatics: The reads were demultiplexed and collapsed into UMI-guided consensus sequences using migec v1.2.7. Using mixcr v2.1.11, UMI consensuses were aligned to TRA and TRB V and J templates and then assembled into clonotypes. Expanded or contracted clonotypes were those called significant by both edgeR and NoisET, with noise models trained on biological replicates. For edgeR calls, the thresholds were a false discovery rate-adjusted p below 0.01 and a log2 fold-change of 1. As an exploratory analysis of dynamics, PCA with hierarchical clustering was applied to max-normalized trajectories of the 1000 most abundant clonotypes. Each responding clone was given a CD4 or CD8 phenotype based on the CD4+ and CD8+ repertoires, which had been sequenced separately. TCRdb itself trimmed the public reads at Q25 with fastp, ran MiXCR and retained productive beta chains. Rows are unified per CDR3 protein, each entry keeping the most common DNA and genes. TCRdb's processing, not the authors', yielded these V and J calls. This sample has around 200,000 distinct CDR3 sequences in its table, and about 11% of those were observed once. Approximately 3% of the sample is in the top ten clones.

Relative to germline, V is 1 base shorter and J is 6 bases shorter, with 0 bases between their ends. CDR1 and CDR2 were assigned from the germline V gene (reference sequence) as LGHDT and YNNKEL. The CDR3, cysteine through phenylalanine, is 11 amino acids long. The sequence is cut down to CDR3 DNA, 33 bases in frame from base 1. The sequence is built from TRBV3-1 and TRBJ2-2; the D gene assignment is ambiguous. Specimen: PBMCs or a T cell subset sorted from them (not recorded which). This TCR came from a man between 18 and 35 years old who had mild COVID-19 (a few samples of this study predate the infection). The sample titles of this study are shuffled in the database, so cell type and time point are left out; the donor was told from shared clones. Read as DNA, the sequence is TGTGCCAGCAGCCAAGCCGGGGAGCTGTTTTTT. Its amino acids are CASSQAGELFF.